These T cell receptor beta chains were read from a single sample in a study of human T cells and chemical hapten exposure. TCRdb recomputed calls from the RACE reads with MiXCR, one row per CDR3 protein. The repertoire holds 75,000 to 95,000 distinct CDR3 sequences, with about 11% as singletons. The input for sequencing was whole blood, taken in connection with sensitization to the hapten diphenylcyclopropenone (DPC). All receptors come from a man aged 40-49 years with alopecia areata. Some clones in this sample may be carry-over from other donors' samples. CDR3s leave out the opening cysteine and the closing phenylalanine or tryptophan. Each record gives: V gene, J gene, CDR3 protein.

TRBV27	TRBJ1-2	ASSLAWGDYGYT
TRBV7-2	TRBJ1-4	ASRSQGWGEKLF
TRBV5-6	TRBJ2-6	ASSLISAANRPGANVLT
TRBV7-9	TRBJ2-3	ASSFGPRGRESTDTQY
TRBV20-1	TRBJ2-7	SANPPGRPYEQY
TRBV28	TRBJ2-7	ASSLAGGPLLSYEQY
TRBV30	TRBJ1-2	ACGSSGYT
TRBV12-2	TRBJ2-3	ASRLGPSGTSTDTQY
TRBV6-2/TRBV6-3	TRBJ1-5	ASGSDRRQPQH
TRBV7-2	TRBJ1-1	ASTPTGGREAF
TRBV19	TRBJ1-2	ASSPGTANYGYT
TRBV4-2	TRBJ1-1	ASSREGQGATEAF
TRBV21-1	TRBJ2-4	ASSLRDRLVRLNGSTKNIQY
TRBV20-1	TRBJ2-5	SAADRGPWGETQY
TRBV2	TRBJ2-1	ASSESISSGRGDEQF
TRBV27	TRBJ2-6	ASSMTGAGANVLT
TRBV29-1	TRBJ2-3	SVAGTGGLTDTQY
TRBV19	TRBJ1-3	ASSPRGALPSGNTIY
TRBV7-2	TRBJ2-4	ASTTGHKNIQY
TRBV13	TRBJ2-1	ASSLTHRGKMGLPSSYNEQF
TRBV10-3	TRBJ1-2	AISESIDSPEPSNLGYT
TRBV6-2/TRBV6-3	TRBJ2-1	ASRFIYNEQF
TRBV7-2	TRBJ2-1	ASSLQGLDENEQF
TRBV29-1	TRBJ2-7	SVVGRGLREQY
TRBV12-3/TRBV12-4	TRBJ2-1	ASSFGSGGSYNEQF
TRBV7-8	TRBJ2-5	ASSLDTGTEDQETQY
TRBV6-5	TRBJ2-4	ASSPQGQRERQY